These 5 T cell receptor beta chains share one sample of origin, sequenced in a study of CD8+ T cells in alopecia areata. Sequencing used cDNA as its template, made by extracting RNA and reverse transcribing it. TCRdb's copy holds only in-frame clones and misses some; the assay was immunoSEQ multiplex PCR. The sample has some 180,000 clones, roughly 65% seen once. Sequencing was performed on CD4+ T cells sorted from blood, taken at week 0. These receptors originate from a human donor with alopecia areata.

V usage is TRBV7-2 and J usage is TRBJ2-1, with D possibly matching TRBD2 (6 bases). The CDR3 spans 15 residues. CDR1 SGHTA and CDR2 FQGNSA come from the germline V gene. V lost 4 bases and J 2 bases, leaving 12 bases between the germline ends. Here the CDR3 reads CASSSLAITYNEQFF. CDR3 sequence (DNA): TGTGCCAGCAGCTCTCTAGCGATAACCTACAATGAGCAGTTCTTC.

CDR3 DNA sequence: TGCAGCGCGGCGGGACAGGGGGACTATGGCTACACCTTC. As protein: CSAAGQGDYGYTF. This sequence joins TRBV29-1 and TRBJ1-2, with TRBD1 matching over 11 bases. Germline CDR1 reads SQVTM; CDR2 reads ANQGSEA. The CDR3 covers 13 residues. J gave up 3 bases and V 7 bases, and 4 bases lay outside the gene matches.

This clone has just a few counts. This rearrangement joins TRBV10-3 to TRBJ2-6; 7 bases line up with TRBD2. This CDR3 spans 15 amino acids. J was trimmed by 4 bases and V by 3 bases; bases with no gene match: 3. Germline V lookup: CDR1 ENHRY, CDR2 SYGVKD. Here the CDR3 DNA reads TGTGCCATCAGTGACGGGGGGACCGGGGCCAACGTCCTGACTTTC. Its protein product is CAISDGGTGANVLTF.

The table lists this clone with many counts. The chain couples TRBV5-1 to TRBJ2-1, with a weak D call TRBD1 (5 bases). V lost 4 bases and J 7 bases, leaving 18 bases between the germline ends. CDR3 length: 15 amino acids. The germline CDR1 and CDR2 sequences are SGHRS and YFSETQ. CDR3 DNA sequence: TGCGCCAGCAGCCAGGGCCAGGGTGGGAATAATGAGCAGTTCTTC. Protein sequence: CASSQGQGGNNEQFF. The whole variable domain, filled in from reference TRBV5-1 and TRBJ2-1, reads KAGVTQTPRYLIKTRGQQVTLSCSPISGHRSVSWYQQTPGQGLQFLFEYFSETQRNKGNFPGRFSGRQFSNSRSEMNVSTLELGDSALYLCASSQGQGGNNEQFFGPGTRLTVL.

The chain couples TRBV30 to TRBJ1-5; 7 bases fit TRBD1. CDR1 and CDR2 from the germline V gene are GTSNPN and SVGIG (reference sequence). The CDR3 covers 14 residues. V lost 1 base to trimming and J lost 4 bases; unmatched junction nucleotides: 4. The CDR3: CAWSGDSPNQPQHF. The CDR3 DNA follows: TGTGCCTGGAGTGGGGACAGTCCAAATCAGCCCCAGCATTTT.